This TCR beta chain derives from a study of blood T cell repertoires in COVID-19. As for the study in general: Samples representing acute and convalescent COVID-19 were sourced from the United States, Italy and Spain. The cDNA or gDNA used as material had been derived from T cells, B-cell-depleted T cells, or PBMCs.

Source study methods: Amplifying reference gene primers gave estimates of nucleated cell counts. The protocol was immunoSEQ multiplex PCR, while the TCRdb copy is restricted to in-frame clones and leaves out a portion. V, J and clone size are those of that table, while D and trimming were read from the DNA. The repertoire consists of around 150,000 clones, with roughly 80% occurring once and the leading ten covering approximately 15%. The J segment lost 2 bases and the V segment lost 5 bases, leaving 3 bases of the junction unmatched. Germline lookup yields CDR1 MRHNA and CDR2 SNTAGT. CDR3 length equals 15 residues.

The TCR was taken from a man aged 50-59 years with acute or convalescent COVID-19. The chain employs TRBV6-4 and TRBJ2-5, with 12 bases that match TRBD2. The sequencing sample was made of peripheral blood. The CDR3 region has the DNA TGTGCCAGCAGTAAGACTAGCGGGGGTCAAGAGACCCAGTACTTC. This translates into CASSKTSGGQETQYF.